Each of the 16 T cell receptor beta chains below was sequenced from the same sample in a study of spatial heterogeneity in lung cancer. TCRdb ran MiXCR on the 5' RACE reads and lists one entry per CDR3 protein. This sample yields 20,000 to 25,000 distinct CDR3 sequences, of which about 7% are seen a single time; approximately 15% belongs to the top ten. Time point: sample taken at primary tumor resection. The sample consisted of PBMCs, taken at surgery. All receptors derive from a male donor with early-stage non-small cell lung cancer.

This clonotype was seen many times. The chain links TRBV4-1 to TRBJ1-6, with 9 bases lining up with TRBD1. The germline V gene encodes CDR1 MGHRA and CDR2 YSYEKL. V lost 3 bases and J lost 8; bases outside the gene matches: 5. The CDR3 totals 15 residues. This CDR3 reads CASSQPRDRDSPLHF. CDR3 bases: TGCGCCAGCAGCCAGCCACGGGACAGGGATTCACCCCTCCACTTT.

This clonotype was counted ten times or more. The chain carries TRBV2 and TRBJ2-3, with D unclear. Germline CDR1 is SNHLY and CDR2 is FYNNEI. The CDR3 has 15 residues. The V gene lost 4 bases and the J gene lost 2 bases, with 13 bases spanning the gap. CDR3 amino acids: CASSVETTYTDTQYF. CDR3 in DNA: TGTGCCAGCAGTGTGGAGACAACTTACACAGATACGCAGTATTTT.

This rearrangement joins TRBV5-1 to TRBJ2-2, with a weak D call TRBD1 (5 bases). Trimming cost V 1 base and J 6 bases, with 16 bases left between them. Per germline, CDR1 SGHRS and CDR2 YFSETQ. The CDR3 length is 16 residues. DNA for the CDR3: TGCGCCAGCAGCTTGACAGGCCCTCTTGCGGCCGGGGAGCTGTTTTTT. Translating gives CASSLTGPLAAGELFF.

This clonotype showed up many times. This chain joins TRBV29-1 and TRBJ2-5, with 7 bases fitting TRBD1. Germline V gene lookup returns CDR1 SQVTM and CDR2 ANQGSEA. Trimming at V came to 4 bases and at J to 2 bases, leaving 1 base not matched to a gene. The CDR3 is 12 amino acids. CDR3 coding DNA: TGCAGCGTTGGACAGGGACAAGAGACCCAGTACTTC. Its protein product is CSVGQGQETQYF. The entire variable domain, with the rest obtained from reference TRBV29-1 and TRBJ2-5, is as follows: SAVISQKPSRDICQRGTSLTIQCQVDSQVTMMFWYRQQPGQSLTLIATANQGSEATYESGFVIDKFPISRPNLTFSTLTVSNMSPEDSSIYLCSVGQGQETQYFGPGTRLLVL.

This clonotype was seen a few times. The CDR3, as DNA: TGCGCCAGCAGAAAAGACGGATCTTTCACAGATACGCAGTATTTT. Translating gives CASRKDGSFTDTQYF. The chain joins TRBV5-1 to TRBJ2-3; the D is unclear. Germline V gives CDR1 SGHRS, CDR2 YFSETQ. The CDR3 spans 15 residues. The V and J ends lost 5 bases and 2 bases respectively, with 15 bases between them.

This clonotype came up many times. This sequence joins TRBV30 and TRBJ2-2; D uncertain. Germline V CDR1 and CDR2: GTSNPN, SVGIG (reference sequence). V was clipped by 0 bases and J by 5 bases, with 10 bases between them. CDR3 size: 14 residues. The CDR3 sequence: CAWSVGISTGELFF. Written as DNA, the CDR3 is TGTGCCTGGAGTGTAGGTATTAGTACCGGGGAGCTGTTTTTT.

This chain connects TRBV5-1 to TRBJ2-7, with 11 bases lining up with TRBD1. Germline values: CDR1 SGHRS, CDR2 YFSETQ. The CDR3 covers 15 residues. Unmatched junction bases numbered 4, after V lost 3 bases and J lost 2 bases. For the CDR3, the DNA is TGCGCCAGCAGCTGGGGACAGGGGGTTACCTACGAGCAGTACTTC. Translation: CASSWGQGVTYEQYF.

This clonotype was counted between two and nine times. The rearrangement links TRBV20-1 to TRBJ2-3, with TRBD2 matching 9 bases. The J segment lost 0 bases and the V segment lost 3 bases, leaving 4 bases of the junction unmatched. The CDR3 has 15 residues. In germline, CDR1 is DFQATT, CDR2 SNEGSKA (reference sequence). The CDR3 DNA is TGCAGTGCTAGGTCGCGGGAGGGAAGCACAGATACGCAGTATTTT. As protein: CSARSREGSTDTQYF.

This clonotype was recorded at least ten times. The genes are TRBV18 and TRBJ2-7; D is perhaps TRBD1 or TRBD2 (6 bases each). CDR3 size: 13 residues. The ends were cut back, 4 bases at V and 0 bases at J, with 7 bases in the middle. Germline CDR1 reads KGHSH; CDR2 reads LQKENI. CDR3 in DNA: TGTGCCAGCTCACGGGGGGCCTCCTACGAGCAGTACTTC. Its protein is CASSRGASYEQYF.

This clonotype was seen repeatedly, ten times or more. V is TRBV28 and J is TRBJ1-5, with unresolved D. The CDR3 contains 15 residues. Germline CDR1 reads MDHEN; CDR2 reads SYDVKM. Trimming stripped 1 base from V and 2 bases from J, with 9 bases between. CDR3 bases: TGTGCCAGCAGTTTATTAGGGTATGGCAATCAGCCCCAGCATTTT. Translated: CASSLLGYGNQPQHF.

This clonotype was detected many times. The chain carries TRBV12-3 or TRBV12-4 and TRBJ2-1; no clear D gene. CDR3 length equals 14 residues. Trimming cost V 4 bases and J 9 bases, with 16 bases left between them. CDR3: CASSSRRVRSEQFF. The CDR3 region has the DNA TGTGCCAGCAGTTCCAGACGGGTTCGGAGTGAGCAGTTCTTC.

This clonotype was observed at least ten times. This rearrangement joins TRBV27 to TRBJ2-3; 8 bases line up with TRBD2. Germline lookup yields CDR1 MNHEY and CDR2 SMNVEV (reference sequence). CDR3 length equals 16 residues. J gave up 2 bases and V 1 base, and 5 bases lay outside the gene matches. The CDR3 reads CASSLWGLGSTDTQYF. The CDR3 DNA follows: TGTGCCAGCAGTTTATGGGGACTAGGATCCACAGATACGCAGTATTTT.

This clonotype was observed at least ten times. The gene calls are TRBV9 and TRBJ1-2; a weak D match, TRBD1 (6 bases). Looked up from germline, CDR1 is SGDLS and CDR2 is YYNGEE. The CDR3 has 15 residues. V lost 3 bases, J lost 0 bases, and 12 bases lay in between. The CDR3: CASSALGHSNYGYTF. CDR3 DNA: TGTGCCAGCAGCGCCCTGGGACATTCTAACTATGGCTACACCTTC.

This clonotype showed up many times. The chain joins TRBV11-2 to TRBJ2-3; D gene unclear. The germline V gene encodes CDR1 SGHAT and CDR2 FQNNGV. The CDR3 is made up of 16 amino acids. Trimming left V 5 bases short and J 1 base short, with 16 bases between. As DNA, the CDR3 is TGTGCCAGCAGCCCCTTCACGGTTGTCCGCACAGATACGCAGTATTTT. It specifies CASSPFTVVRTDTQYF.

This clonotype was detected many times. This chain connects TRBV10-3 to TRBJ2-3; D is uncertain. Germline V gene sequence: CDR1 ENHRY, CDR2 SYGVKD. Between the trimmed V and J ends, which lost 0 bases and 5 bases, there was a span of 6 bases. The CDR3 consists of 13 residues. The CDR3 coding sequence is TGTGCCATCAGTGAGTCCCCAGTAGATACGCAGTATTTT. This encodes CAISESPVDTQYF.

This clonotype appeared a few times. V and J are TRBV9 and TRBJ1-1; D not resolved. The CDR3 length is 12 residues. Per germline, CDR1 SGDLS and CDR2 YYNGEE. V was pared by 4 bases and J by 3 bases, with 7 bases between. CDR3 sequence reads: CASSPDYTEAFF. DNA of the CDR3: TGTGCCAGCAGCCCAGACTACACTGAAGCTTTCTTT.